The source of this T cell receptor beta chain is a study of blood T cell repertoires in COVID-19. Germline CDR1 and CDR2: SGHRS and YFSETQ. This CDR3 spans 13 amino acids. V lost 3 bases to trimming and J lost 5 bases; unmatched junction nucleotides: 2. TCRdb's table, derived via immunoSEQ multiplex PCR, lists solely in-frame clones and lacks some. The sample has around 300,000 clones, 88% seen once. Researchers sorted participants into cohorts using their self-reported clinical history. The chain carries TRBV5-1 and TRBJ1-1; 9 nucleotides match TRBD1. The sequence was obtained from a woman between 50 and 59 years old who had recovered from COVID-19. Input material: PBMCs or T cells enriched from blood (not recorded which). CDR3 amino acids: CASSWTGDTEAFF. CDR3 nucleotides: TGCGCCAGCAGCTGGACAGGGGATACTGAAGCTTTCTTT.